A selection of T cell receptor beta chains follows, all from one sample in a study of beta chain features in type 1 diabetes. Produced via immunoSEQ multiplex PCR; TCRdb's table is partial and in-frame only. The sample includes 300,000 to 350,000 clones, about 13% of them seen just once. Sample: naive CD4+ T cells from blood. These TCRs come from a woman between 18 and 30 years old with type 1 diabetes. Each CDR3 is given with its conserved first and last residue. The order of the fields is J gene, D gene, clone size, V gene, CDR3 protein, CDR3 DNA. A D gene is named only where the DNA matches it firmly. Only part of the rows carry a size: once, few, many, or a class if the clone is expanded.

J: TRBJ1-5
D: -
size: few
V: TRBV4-2
CDR3: CASSLTGDNQPQHF
DNA: TGTGCCAGCAGCCTCACAGGTGACAATCAGCCCCAGCATTTT

J: TRBJ2-1
D: TRBD2
size: few
V: TRBV7-9
CDR3: CASSFLGLAGTVHEQFF
DNA: TGTGCCAGCAGCTTCCTCGGACTAGCGGGGACAGTGCATGAGCAGTTCTTC

J: TRBJ2-3
D: -
size: -
V: TRBV1
CDR3: CTSSHRGGRDTQYF
DNA: TGCACCAGCAGCCATAGGGGGGGCAGGGATACGCAGTATTTT

J: TRBJ2-1
D: TRBD1
size: few
V: TRBV11-3
CDR3: CASSLGIGGRFYNEQFF
DNA: TGTGCCAGCAGCTTAGGGATAGGGGGCAGATTCTACAATGAGCAGTTCTTC

J: TRBJ2-2
D: TRBD1
size: -
V: TRBV18
CDR3: CASSPRTGNTGELFF
DNA: TGTGCCAGCTCACCACGGACAGGGAACACCGGGGAGCTGTTTTTT

J: TRBJ2-7
D: -
size: -
V: TRBV28
CDR3: CASSRGVGYEQYF
DNA: TGTGCCAGCAGCAGGGGGGTGGGGTACGAGCAGTACTTC

J: TRBJ2-1
D: TRBD2
size: few
V: TRBV7-2
CDR3: CASRLFLAGVNEQFF
DNA: TGTGCCAGCAGGTTATTCCTAGCGGGAGTCAATGAGCAGTTCTTC

J: TRBJ1-1
D: -
size: once
V: TRBV5-1
CDR3: CASSLVRGNTEAFF
DNA: TGCGCCAGCAGCTTGGTTCGGGGGAACACTGAAGCTTTCTTT

J: TRBJ1-2
D: TRBD1
size: -
V: TRBV6-5
CDR3: CASSYAIGTGFRGYTF
DNA: TGTGCCAGCAGTTACGCCATAGGGACAGGGTTCCGTGGCTACACCTTC

J: TRBJ2-3
D: -
size: -
V: TRBV29-1
CDR3: CSVVPSTTDTQYF
DNA: TGCAGCGTTGTCCCGAGCACGACAGATACGCAGTATTTT

J: TRBJ2-7
D: -
size: few
V: TRBV30
CDR3: CAWISGSSYEQYF
DNA: TGTGCCTGGATAAGCGGTAGCTCCTACGAGCAGTACTTC

J: TRBJ2-7
D: -
size: -
V: TRBV28
CDR3: CASSPGTDSYEQYF
DNA: TGTGCCAGCAGTCCCGGGACTGACTCCTACGAGCAGTACTTC

J: TRBJ1-2
D: TRBD1
size: few
V: TRBV7-7
CDR3: CASSRLTGEGYTF
DNA: TGTGCCAGCAGCCGTTTGACAGGGGAAGGCTACACCTTC

J: TRBJ2-3
D: -
size: -
V: TRBV7-9
CDR3: CASRRGISTDTQYF
DNA: TGTGCCAGCCGCAGGGGAATTAGCACAGATACGCAGTATTTT

J: TRBJ2-7
D: TRBD2
size: few
V: TRBV18
CDR3: CASSATSGSGEQYF
DNA: TGTGCCAGCTCAGCGACTAGCGGGAGCGGGGAGCAGTACTTC

J: TRBJ1-2
D: -
size: -
V: TRBV11-2
CDR3: CASSRTGTLYYTF
DNA: TGTGCCAGCAGCCGGACCGGGACTCTCTACTACACCTTC

J: TRBJ1-1
D: -
size: -
V: TRBV30
CDR3: CAWSKQALNTEAFF
DNA: TGTGCCTGGAGCAAACAGGCCCTTAACACTGAAGCTTTCTTT

J: TRBJ2-7
D: -
size: few
V: TRBV18
CDR3: CASSPFGQLLYEQYF
DNA: TGTGCCAGCTCACCATTTGGACAGCTCCTGTACGAGCAGTACTTC

J: TRBJ2-1
D: TRBD2
size: few
V: TRBV18
CDR3: CASSSGVSGSSYNEQFF
DNA: TGTGCCAGCTCCTCGGGGGTAAGCGGGAGCTCCTACAATGAGCAGTTCTTC

J: TRBJ2-2
D: TRBD2
size: few
V: TRBV5-6
CDR3: CASSWPGGPGTGELFF
DNA: TGTGCCAGCAGCTGGCCGGGAGGGCCTGGCACCGGGGAGCTGTTTTTT

J: TRBJ1-1
D: -
size: -
V: TRBV11-3
CDR3: CASSSGGTEAFF
DNA: TGTGCCAGCAGCTCGGGGGGCACTGAAGCTTTCTTT

J: TRBJ2-1
D: TRBD2
size: few
V: TRBV7-2
CDR3: CASSLGTSGSEGQFF
DNA: TGTGCCAGCAGCTTAGGGACTAGCGGGAGTGAGGGGCAGTTCTTC

J: TRBJ2-2
D: -
size: -
V: TRBV5-1
CDR3: CASSLIQGYGELFF
DNA: TGCGCCAGCAGCCTGATACAGGGCTACGGGGAGCTGTTTTTT

J: TRBJ1-5
D: -
size: few
V: TRBV11-2
CDR3: CASRLGTRGTIKDF
DNA: TGTGCCAGCAGATTAGGCACCAGGGGAACGATAAAGGATTTT

J: TRBJ2-1
D: TRBD1
size: -
V: TRBV6-5
CDR3: CASSYEPGGAKQFF
DNA: TGTGCCAGCAGTTACGAGCCAGGGGGAGCTAAGCAGTTCTTC

J: TRBJ1-1
D: TRBD1
size: few
V: TRBV6-5
CDR3: CASRTGTNTEAFF
DNA: TGTGCCAGTCGGACAGGGACGAACACTGAAGCTTTCTTT

J: TRBJ2-3
D: -
size: few
V: TRBV30
CDR3: CAWTVQGPDTQYF
DNA: TGTGCCTGGACCGTACAGGGACCAGATACGCAGTATTTT

J: TRBJ2-2
D: TRBD1
size: -
V: TRBV6-6
CDR3: CASRGTANTGELFF
DNA: TGTGCCAGCAGGGGGACAGCGAACACCGGGGAGCTGTTTTTT